The 12 T cell receptor beta chains presented below share a single source sample, sequenced in a study of cytomegalovirus exposure and HLA in healthy donors. The PCR made use of 60 Vbeta and 13 Jbeta primers. Libraries were prepared by immunoSEQ multiplex PCR; TCRdb keeps only in-frame clonotypes and omits some of them. The sample contains under 150,000 clones, almost 85% of which appear only once. The sequencing input was PBMCs. Every receptor here comes from a man aged 30 to 39 in good health and CMV-seropositive.

The chain couples TRBV11-2 to TRBJ1-5; 9 nucleotides match TRBD1. With 1 base clipped from V and 4 bases from J, the junction kept 2 bases outside the gene matches. CDR1 and CDR2 from the germline V gene are SGHAT and FQNNGV. This CDR3 contains 15 residues. The CDR3, as DNA: TGTGCCAGCAGCTTAGGACAGGGGGGTAATCAGCCCCAGCATTTT. Its protein is CASSLGQGGNQPQHF.

V is TRBV28 and J is TRBJ1-2; 9 nucleotides match TRBD1. CDR3 size: 15 residues. J gave up 4 bases and V 6 bases, and 9 bases lay outside the gene matches. CDR1 is MDHEN and CDR2 is SYDVKM in the germline V gene. Here the CDR3 reads CASSKRDRVGYGYTF. For the CDR3, the DNA is TGTGCCAGCAGCAAACGGGACAGGGTGGGCTATGGCTACACCTTC.

The rearrangement links TRBV11-2 to TRBJ2-1, with TRBD1 matching 9 bases. CDR3 length equals 17 residues. Trimming at V came to 5 bases and at J to 9 bases, leaving 17 bases not matched to a gene. Germline-derived CDR1 and CDR2 are SGHAT and FQNNGV. Here the CDR3 reads CASSPAGGDRVYTEQFF. The CDR3, as DNA: TGTGCCAGCAGCCCCGCTGGTGGGGACAGGGTATATACTGAGCAGTTCTTC.

The chain combines TRBV5-4 with TRBJ2-3; 10 nucleotides match TRBD2. CDR3 size: 17 residues. Trimming at V came to 0 bases and at J to 3 bases, leaving 7 bases not matched to a gene. CDR1 SGHNT and CDR2 YYREEE come from the germline V gene (reference sequence). The CDR3 DNA reads TGTGCCAGCAGCTTGGGACTAGCGGGCCAACCTACAGATACGCAGTATTTT. Residues: CASSLGLAGQPTDTQYF.

This clone is a singleton in its sample. The chain recombines TRBV6-6 with TRBJ1-5; 7 bases map to TRBD1. The J segment lost 6 bases and the V segment lost 5 bases, leaving 10 bases of the junction unmatched. Germline CDR1 and CDR2: MNHNY and SVGAGI (reference sequence). This CDR3 has 15 amino acids. CDR3 protein: CASSRADRVGQPQHF. The CDR3 bases are TGTGCCAGCAGTCGCGCCGACAGGGTGGGTCAGCCCCAGCATTTT.

The DNA of the CDR3 is TGCGCCAGCAGCTTGAGGCCTCGGGATGGAGCTTTCTTT. As protein: CASSLRPRDGAFF. The J gene is TRBJ1-1, the V gene TRBV5-1; no clear D gene. Germline CDR1 reads SGHRS; CDR2 reads YFSETQ. The CDR3 has 13 residues. The V gene lost 1 base and the J gene lost 10 bases, with 14 bases spanning the gap.

This clone was recorded once. The chain links TRBV5-1 to TRBJ2-1; 10 bases line up with TRBD2. The CDR3 covers 13 residues. Trimming took 8 bases from V and 9 from J; bases not matched to a gene: 8. Germline V CDR1 and CDR2: SGHRS, YFSETQ. CDR3 DNA: TGCGCCAGTCGTAGCGGGGGGTTGATTGAGCAGTTCTTC. Its protein is CASRSGGLIEQFF.

The chain employs TRBV5-1 and TRBJ2-7; 9 bases align to TRBD1. Per germline, CDR1 SGHRS and CDR2 YFSETQ. V was clipped by 0 bases and J by 1 base; unmatched bases: 2. CDR3 size: 15 residues. The CDR3 DNA follows: TGCGCCAGCAGCTTGGGCGGGACAGGGTCCTACGAGCAGTACTTC. Translated: CASSLGGTGSYEQYF.

This clone was seen only a few times. The chain joins TRBV28 to TRBJ1-4; D remains ambiguous. Between the trimmed V and J ends, which lost 7 bases and 0 bases, there was a span of 3 bases. Germline V lookup: CDR1 MDHEN, CDR2 SYDVKM. CDR3 length: 12 amino acids. The CDR3 bases are TGTGCCAGCACGTCAACTAATGAAAAACTGTTTTTT. Its translation: CASTSTNEKLFF.

The genes are TRBV27 and TRBJ1-1, with D possibly TRBD1 on 6 matching bases. CDR1 and CDR2 (germline): MNHEY, SMNVEV (reference sequence). The CDR3 runs 16 residues. The germline V and J ends were trimmed by 6 bases and 1 base, with 18 bases remaining between them. This CDR3 reads CASSYTGLGRNTEAFF. CDR3 coding DNA: TGTGCCAGCAGCTACACAGGGTTAGGTAGGAACACTGAAGCTTTCTTT.

The gene calls are TRBV2 and TRBJ2-5; 8 bases are a match to TRBD2. V shed 6 bases, J shed 9 bases, and the junction held 24 bases outside the gene matches. The CDR3 loop spans 18 amino acids. Germline assignment: CDR1 SNHLY and CDR2 FYNNEI. CDR3 in amino acids: CASSVFSAGGDLIVAQYF. Written as DNA, the CDR3 is TGTGCCAGCAGCGTTTTCTCTGCGGGAGGCGACCTCATAGTGGCCCAGTACTTC.

The chain recombines TRBV9 with TRBJ2-2; 8 bases agree with TRBD2. Germline CDR1 SGDLS, CDR2 YYNGEE. The CDR3 contains 17 residues. With V trimmed by 0 bases and J by 7 bases, 11 bases remained unmatched. CDR3 residues: CASSVESGGPRGGELFF. The CDR3 nucleotides read TGTGCCAGCAGCGTAGAGTCGGGAGGGCCTAGAGGCGGGGAGCTGTTTTTT.